This TCR beta chain derives from a study of human T cells and chemical hapten exposure. Comments on this clonotype: Its specificity is unknown.

Germline CDR1 and CDR2: SGHNT and YYREEE (reference sequence). This CDR3 is built from 20 residues. After removal of 4 bases from V and 0 bases from J, the junction contained 11 bases not matched to a gene. Study-wide findings and caveats: With regard to DPC sensitization, TCRs above 1 in 1000 frequency did not change.

Time point noted: patch test 1, 2 weeks after DPC sensitization. The treatment denotes: therapeutic diphenylcyclopropenone sensitization with weekly scalp DPC. Blood draws came first, before each patch test. The donor pool consisted of alopecia patients aged 18 to 70 years, considered suitable for DPC. During construction of the library, unique molecular identifiers were attached to individual cDNA molecules for quantitative, reproducible TCR counting. In TCRdb, the RACE reads were re-called with MiXCR into one record per CDR3 protein. The sample consists of approximately 110,000 distinct CDR3 sequences, roughly 9.6% of them appearing once.

The source was whole blood, collected in connection with sensitization to the hapten diphenylcyclopropenone (DPC). This TCR derives from a woman aged 40 to 50 with alopecia areata. Some clones in this sample may be carry-over from other donors' samples. This chain links TRBV5-4 with TRBJ2-6, with 12 bases aligning to TRBD1. Here the CDR3 reads CASSRGTGGGYPSGANVLTF. CDR3 nucleotides: TGTGCCAGCAGCCGGGGGACAGGGGGCGGTTACCCCTCTGGGGCCAACGTCCTGACTTTC.